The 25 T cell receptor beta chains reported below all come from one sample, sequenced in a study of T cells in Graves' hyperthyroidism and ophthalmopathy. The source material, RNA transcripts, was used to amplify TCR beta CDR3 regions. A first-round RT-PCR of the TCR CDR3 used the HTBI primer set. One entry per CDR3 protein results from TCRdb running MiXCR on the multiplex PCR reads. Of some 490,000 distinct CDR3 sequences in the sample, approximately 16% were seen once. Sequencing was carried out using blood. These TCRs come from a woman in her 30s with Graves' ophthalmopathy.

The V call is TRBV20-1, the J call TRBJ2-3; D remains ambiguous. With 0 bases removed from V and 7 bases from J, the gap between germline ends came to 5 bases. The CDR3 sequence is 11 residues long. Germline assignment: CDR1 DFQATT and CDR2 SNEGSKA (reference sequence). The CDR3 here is CSARDVNTQYF. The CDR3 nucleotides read TGCAGTGCTAGAGATGTGAATACGCAGTATTTT.

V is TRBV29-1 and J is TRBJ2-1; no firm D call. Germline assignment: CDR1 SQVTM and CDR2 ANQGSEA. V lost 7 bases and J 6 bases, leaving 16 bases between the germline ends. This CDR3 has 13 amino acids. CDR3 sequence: CSADSVAFNEQFF. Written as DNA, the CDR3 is TGCAGCGCTGATAGTGTAGCATTCAATGAGCAGTTCTTC.

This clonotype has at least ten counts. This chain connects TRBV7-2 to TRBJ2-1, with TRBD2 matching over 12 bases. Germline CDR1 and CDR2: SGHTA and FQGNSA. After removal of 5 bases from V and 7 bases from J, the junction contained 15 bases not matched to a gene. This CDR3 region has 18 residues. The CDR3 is CASSKGGVGLAGQNEQFF. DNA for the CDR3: TGTGCCAGCAGCAAAGGAGGGGTGGGACTAGCGGGTCAGAATGAGCAGTTCTTC.

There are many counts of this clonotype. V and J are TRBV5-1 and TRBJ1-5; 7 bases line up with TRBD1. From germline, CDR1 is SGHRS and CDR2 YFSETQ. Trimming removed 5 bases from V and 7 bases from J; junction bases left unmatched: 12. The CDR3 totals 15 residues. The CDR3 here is CASSEWAGGKQPQHF. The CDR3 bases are TGCGCCAGCAGTGAGTGGGCAGGGGGTAAGCAGCCCCAGCATTTT.

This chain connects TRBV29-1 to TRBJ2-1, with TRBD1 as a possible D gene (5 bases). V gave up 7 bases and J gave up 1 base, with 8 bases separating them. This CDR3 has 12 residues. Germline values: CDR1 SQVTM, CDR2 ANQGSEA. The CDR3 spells CSARQSYNEQFF. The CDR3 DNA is TGCAGCGCCAGACAGTCCTACAATGAGCAGTTCTTC.

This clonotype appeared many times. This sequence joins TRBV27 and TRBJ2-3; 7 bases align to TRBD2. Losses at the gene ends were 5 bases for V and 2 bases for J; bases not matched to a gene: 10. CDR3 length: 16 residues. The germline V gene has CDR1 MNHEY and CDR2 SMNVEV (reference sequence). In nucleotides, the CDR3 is TGTGCCAGCAGTATCCGGACTAGTGGCCCCACAGATACGCAGTATTTT. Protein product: CASSIRTSGPTDTQYF.

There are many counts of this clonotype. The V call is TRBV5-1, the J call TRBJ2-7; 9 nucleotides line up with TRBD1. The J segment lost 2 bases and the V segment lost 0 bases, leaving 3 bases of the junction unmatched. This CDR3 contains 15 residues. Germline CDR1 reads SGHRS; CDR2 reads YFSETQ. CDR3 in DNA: TGCGCCAGCAGCTTGGTGGGACAGGGAACCTACGAGCAGTACTTC. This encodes CASSLVGQGTYEQYF.

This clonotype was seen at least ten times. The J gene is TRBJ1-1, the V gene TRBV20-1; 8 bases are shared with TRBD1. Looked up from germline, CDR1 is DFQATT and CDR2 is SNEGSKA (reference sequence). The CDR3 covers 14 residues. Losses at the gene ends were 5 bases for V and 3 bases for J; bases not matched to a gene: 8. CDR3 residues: CSAPRRDRHTEAFF. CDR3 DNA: TGCAGTGCTCCTCGCCGGGACAGGCACACTGAAGCTTTCTTT.

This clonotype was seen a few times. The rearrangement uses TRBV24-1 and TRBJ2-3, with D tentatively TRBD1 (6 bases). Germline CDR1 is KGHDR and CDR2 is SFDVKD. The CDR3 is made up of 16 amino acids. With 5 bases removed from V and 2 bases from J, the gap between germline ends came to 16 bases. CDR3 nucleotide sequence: TGTGCCACCAGTGCCGTCAGTGGGGGCCTCACAGATACGCAGTATTTT. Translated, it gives CATSAVSGGLTDTQYF.

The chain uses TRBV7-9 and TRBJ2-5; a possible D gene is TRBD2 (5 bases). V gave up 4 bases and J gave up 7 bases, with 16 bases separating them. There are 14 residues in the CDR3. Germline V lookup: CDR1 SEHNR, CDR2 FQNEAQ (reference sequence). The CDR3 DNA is TGTGCCAGCAGCTCCTCACTAGTATGGGGGACCCAGTACTTC. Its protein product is CASSSSLVWGTQYF.

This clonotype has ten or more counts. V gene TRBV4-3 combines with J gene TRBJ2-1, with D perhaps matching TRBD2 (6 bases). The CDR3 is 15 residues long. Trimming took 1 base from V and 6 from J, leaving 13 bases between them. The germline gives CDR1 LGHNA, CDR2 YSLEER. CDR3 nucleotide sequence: TGCGCCAGCAGCCAAGTCCCCTCGGGAGTCAATGAGCAGTTCTTC. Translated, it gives CASSQVPSGVNEQFF.

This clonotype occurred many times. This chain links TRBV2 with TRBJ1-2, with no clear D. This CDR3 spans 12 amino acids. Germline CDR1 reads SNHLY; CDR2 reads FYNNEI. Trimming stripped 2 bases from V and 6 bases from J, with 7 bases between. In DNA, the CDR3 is TGTGCCAGCAGTGAAAAACCCGATGGCTACACCTTC. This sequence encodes CASSEKPDGYTF.

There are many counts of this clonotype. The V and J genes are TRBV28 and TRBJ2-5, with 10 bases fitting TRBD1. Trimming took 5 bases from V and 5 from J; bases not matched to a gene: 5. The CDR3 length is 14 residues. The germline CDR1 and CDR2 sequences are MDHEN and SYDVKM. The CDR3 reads CASSGGQGRETQYF. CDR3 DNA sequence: TGTGCCAGCAGTGGGGGACAGGGGCGGGAGACCCAGTACTTC.

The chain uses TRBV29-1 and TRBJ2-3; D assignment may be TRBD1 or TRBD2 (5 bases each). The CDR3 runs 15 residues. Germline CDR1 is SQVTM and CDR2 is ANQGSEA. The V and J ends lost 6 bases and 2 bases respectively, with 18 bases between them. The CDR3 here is CSVGQGEGFTDTQYF. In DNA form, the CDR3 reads TGCAGCGTCGGGCAGGGCGAGGGATTCACAGATACGCAGTATTTT.

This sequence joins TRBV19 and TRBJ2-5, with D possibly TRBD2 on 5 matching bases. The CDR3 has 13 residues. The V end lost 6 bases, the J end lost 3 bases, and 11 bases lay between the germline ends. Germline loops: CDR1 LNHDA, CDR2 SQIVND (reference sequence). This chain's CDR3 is CASSEQRKETQYF. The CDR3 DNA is TGTGCCAGTAGCGAACAGCGGAAAGAGACCCAGTACTTC.

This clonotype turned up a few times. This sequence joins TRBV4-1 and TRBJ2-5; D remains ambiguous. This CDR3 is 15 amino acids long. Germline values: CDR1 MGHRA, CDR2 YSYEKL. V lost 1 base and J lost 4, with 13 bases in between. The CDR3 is CASSQVALRSETQYF. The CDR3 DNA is TGCGCCAGCAGCCAAGTGGCCCTTAGATCAGAGACCCAGTACTTC.

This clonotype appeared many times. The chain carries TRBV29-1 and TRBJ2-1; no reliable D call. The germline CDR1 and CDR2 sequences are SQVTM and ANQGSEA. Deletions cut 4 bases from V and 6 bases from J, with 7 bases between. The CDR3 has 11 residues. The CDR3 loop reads CSVARSNEQFF. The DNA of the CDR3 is TGCAGCGTTGCGAGGAGCAATGAGCAGTTCTTC.

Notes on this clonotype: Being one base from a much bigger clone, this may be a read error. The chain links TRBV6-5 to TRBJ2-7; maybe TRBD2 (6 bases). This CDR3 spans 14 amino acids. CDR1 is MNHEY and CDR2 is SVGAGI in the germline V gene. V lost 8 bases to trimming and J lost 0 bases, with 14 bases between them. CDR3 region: CASQWAAGSYEQYF. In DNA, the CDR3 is TGTGCCAGCCAGTGGGCAGCGGGCTCCTACGAGCAGTACTTC.

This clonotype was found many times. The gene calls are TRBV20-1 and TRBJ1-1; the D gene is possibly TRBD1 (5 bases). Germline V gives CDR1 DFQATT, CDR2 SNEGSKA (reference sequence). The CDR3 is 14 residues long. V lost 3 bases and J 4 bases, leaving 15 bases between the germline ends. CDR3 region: CSASPGPGGTEAFF. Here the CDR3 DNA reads TGCAGTGCTAGTCCTGGCCCGGGGGGCACTGAAGCTTTCTTT.

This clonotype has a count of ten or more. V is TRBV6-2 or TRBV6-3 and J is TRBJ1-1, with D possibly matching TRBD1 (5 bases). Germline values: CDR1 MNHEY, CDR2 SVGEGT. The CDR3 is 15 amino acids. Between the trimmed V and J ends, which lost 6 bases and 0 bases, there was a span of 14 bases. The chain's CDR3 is CASSFGGGMNTEAFF. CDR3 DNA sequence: TGTGCCAGCAGCTTTGGTGGGGGGATGAACACTGAAGCTTTCTTT.

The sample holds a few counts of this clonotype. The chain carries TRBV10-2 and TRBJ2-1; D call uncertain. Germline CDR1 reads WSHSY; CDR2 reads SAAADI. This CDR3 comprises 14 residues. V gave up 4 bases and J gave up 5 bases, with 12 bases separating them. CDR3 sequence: CASSVLVGNNEQFF. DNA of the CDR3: TGCGCCAGCAGTGTTTTAGTCGGTAACAATGAGCAGTTCTTC.

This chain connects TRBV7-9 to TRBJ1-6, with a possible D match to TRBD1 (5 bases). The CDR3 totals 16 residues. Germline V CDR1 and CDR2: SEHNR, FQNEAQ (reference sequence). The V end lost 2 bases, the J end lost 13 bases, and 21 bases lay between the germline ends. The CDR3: CASSLFGAGPTAPLHF. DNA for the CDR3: TGTGCCAGCAGCTTATTCGGTGCGGGGCCCACGGCTCCCCTCCACTTT.

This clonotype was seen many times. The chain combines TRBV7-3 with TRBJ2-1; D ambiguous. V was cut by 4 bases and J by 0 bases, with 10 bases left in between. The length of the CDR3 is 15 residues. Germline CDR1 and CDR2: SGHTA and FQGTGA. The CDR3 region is CASSSSSSSYNEQFF. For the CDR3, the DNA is TGTGCCAGCAGCTCCTCCTCGAGCTCCTACAATGAGCAGTTCTTC. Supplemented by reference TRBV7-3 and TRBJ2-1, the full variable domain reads GAGVSQTPSNKVTEKGKYVELRCDPISGHTALYWYRQSLGQGPEFLIYFQGTGAADDSGLPNDRFFAVRPEGSVSTLKIQRTERGDSAVYLCASSSSSSSYNEQFFGPGTRLTVL.

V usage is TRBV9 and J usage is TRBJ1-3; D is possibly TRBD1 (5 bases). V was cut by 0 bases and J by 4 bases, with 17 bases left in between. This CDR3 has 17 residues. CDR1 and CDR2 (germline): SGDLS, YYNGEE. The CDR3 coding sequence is TGTGCCAGCAGCGTAGAATCCGTCGGGGCAGAAGGAAACACCATATATTTT. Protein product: CASSVESVGAEGNTIYF.

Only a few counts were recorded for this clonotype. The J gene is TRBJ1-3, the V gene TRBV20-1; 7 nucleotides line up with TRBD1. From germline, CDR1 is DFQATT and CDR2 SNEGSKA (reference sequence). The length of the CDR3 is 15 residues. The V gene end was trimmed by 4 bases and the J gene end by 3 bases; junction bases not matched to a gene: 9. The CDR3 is CSATKTGRDGNTIYF. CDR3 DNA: TGCAGTGCTACCAAGACAGGGCGAGATGGAAACACCATATATTTT.